The 12 T cell receptor delta chains in this list originate from one sample, sequenced in a study of Vδ1+ human thymocytes. The antigens these receptors bind are not known. Notes on the study in general: Highly polyclonal TRG and TRD repertoires with Gaussian CDR3 length distributions appeared in thymus.

Sequences come from RNA converted to cDNA by reverse transcription. The CDR3 regions were amplified by multiplex PCR from V-gene primers to a constant-region primer. TCRdb reanalyzed the multiplex PCR reads using CATT. The top ten hold under 0.5% of the sample, which has more than 45,000 delta-chain clones, approximately 15% seen once. Sequencing used Vdelta1+ gamma-delta thymocytes from the thymus. This sample's subset: FACS-sorted CD3+ TCRalphabeta- TCRVdelta1+ TCRVdelta2- thymocytes. Receptors originate from a girl under three years old who had congenital heart surgery.

The chain recombines TRDV1 with TRDJ1; 9 nucleotides match TRDD3. Germline values: CDR1 TSWWSYY, CDR2 QGS. After removal of 2 bases from V and 1 base from J, the junction contained 14 bases not matched to a gene. The length of the CDR3 is 19 residues. DNA of the CDR3: TGTGCTCTTGGGGAAAAGATGCTGGGGGATCCTATTTTCACCGATAAACTCATCTTT. Its protein product is CALGEKMLGDPIFTDKLIF.

This clone was picked up a small number of times. V and J are TRDV1 and TRDJ1; 12 bases are shared with TRDD3. V dropped 0 bases and J dropped 1; count of bases not matched to a gene: 18. CDR1 and CDR2 from the germline V gene are TSWWSYY and QGS. The CDR3 loop spans 22 amino acids. CDR3 amino acids: CALGELHRTVLGDTWGTDKLIF. Here the CDR3 DNA reads TGTGCTCTTGGGGAACTACACCGAACCGTACTGGGGGATACTTGGGGCACCGATAAACTCATCTTT.

Comment on this clone: The junction and the germline gene differ at one end; a read error may be behind it. This chain links TRDV2 with TRDJ1; D might be TRDD2 (6 bases). Germline lookup yields CDR1 GEAIGNYY and CDR2 EKD. This CDR3 comprises 18 residues. In DNA form, the CDR3 reads TGTGCCCGTGACACTTTTCTACCGATCCTACCCCCCCTGGATAAACTCATCTTT. Translated, it gives CARDTFLPILPPLDKLIF.

This clone was detected a few times. The rearrangement links TRDV1 to TRDJ1; the D gene is possibly TRDD3 (5 bases). The CDR3 loop spans 15 amino acids. Germline values: CDR1 TSWWSYY, CDR2 QGS. V lost 5 bases and J lost 0, with 13 bases in between. CDR3 residues: CALGKGGSYTDKLIF. The CDR3 DNA follows: TGTGCTCTTGGGAAAGGGGGGTCTTACACCGATAAACTCATCTTT.

This clone was counted a few times. The rearrangement uses TRDV1 and TRDJ1; 12 bases agree with TRDD3. The CDR3 length is 19 residues. CDR1 TSWWSYY and CDR2 QGS come from the germline V gene. The junction had 10 bases not matched to a gene; V was cut back by 1 base and J by 1 base. CDR3 DNA: TGTGCTCTTGGGGAACGGGATTTCCTACTGGGGGATACCACCGATAAACTCATCTTT. It translates to CALGERDFLLGDTTDKLIF.

In the case of this clone: This sequence may be a read error, since a much larger clone differs from it by one base. The genes are TRDV2 and TRDJ1; no clear D gene. There are 16 residues in the CDR3. Trimming left V 4 bases short and J 1 base short, with 18 bases between. Germline V gene lookup returns CDR1 GEAIGNYY and CDR2 EKD. CDR3 bases: TGTGCCTGTGAGGCAGTTATTCCCTTAGCCACCGATAAACTCATCTTT. Protein product: CACEAVIPLATDKLIF.

Note on this clone: The sample carries other DNA sequences with the same CDR3. This chain connects TRDV2 to TRDJ1; 9 bases line up with TRDD3. This CDR3 contains 16 residues. Germline V gene data show CDR1 as GEAIGNYY and CDR2 as EKD. V lost 0 bases, J lost 4 bases, and 8 bases stayed unmatched. The CDR3 here is CACDTGLLGDGDKLIF. CDR3 nucleotides: TGTGCCTGTGACACCGGCCTCCTGGGGGATGGCGATAAACTCATCTTT.

The sample holds a few counts of this clone. The chain couples TRDV1 to TRDJ1; D perhaps matches TRDD3 (7 bases). Germline V gene data show CDR1 as TSWWSYY and CDR2 as QGS. The germline V and J ends were trimmed by 5 bases and 0 bases, with 25 bases remaining between them. The CDR3 contains 19 residues. DNA of the CDR3: TGTGCTCTTGGGCAGTACTTCCTTACTGGGGACGTGTACACCGATAAACTCATCTTT. Protein sequence: CALGQYFLTGDVYTDKLIF.

The V call is TRDV1, the J call TRDJ1; TRDD3 matches at 9 bases. V dropped 7 bases and J dropped 0; count of bases not matched to a gene: 24. CDR1 is TSWWSYY and CDR2 is QGS in the germline V gene. The CDR3 covers 21 residues. For the CDR3, the DNA is TGTGCTCTTGCTGGCTCTGTCCTACGGGTCCCCCCTGGGGGATACACCGATAAACTCATCTTT. Translating it yields CALAGSVLRVPPGGYTDKLIF.

This clone was seen a handful of times. J is TRDJ1 and V is TRDV1, with D possibly TRDD3 on 5 matching bases. V lost 2 bases and J lost 11, with 30 bases in between. CDR3 size: 18 residues. Germline V gives CDR1 TSWWSYY, CDR2 QGS. The CDR3 sequence is CALGEYRKIPWARMGLIF. In DNA, the CDR3 is TGTGCTCTTGGGGAATATAGGAAGATACCCTGGGCGCGAATGGGTCTCATCTTT.

This clone was picked up a small number of times. The chain carries TRDV1 and TRDJ1, with 8 bases identical to TRDD3. This CDR3 region has 21 residues. Germline V lookup: CDR1 TSWWSYY, CDR2 QGS. The trim removed 2 bases at V and 3 bases at J, leaving 23 bases unmatched. DNA of the CDR3: TGTGCTCTTGGGGAAAAGCGAGGCCCCTATTCCGTGGGGGATGAAGCCGATAAACTCATCTTT. Protein: CALGEKRGPYSVGDEADKLIF.

This clone occurred a few times. V gene TRDV1 combines with J gene TRDJ1; D is undetermined. Germline V gene data show CDR1 as TSWWSYY and CDR2 as QGS. Trimming took off 4 bases at V and 3 bases at J, with 12 bases between the two ends. There are 14 residues in the CDR3. CDR3 loop: CALGVRLGPDKLIF. The CDR3 DNA is TGTGCTCTTGGGGTTCGATTAGGTCCCGATAAACTCATCTTT.